The clone carrying this T cell receptor (beta chain) was counted a few times. Sequencing used immunoSEQ multiplex PCR; TCRdb keeps in-frame clones, though not all of them. The sample has about 370,000 clones, about 90% seen once. Seattle patients were enrolled during active infection and followed longitudinally. This specimen belongs to a study of blood T cell repertoires in COVID-19. The overall study: Researchers got acute and convalescent COVID-19 samples from the United States, Italy and Spain. In each case, the material was cDNA or gDNA derived from T cells, B-cell-depleted T cells, or PBMCs.

In germline, CDR1 is SNHLY, CDR2 FYNNEI. V was pared by 1 base and J by 11 bases, with 9 bases between. This CDR3 region has 12 residues. This receptor was identified in a young woman with COVID-19, enrolled during active disease. Sequenced sample: peripheral blood. This rearrangement joins TRBV2 to TRBJ1-3; TRBD1 is a possible D gene (5 bases). CDR3 nucleotides: TGTGCCAGCAGTGAAGAAGGGGCCCCCATATATTTT. Translating it yields CASSEEGAPIYF.